This record covers a single TCR beta chain. Its target is unknown. The V segment lost 1 base and the J segment 2 bases; nucleotides outside the gene matches: 11. Germline assignment: CDR1 SGHTA and CDR2 FQGNSA. CDR3 size: 18 residues. The source of the sample is a study of cytotoxic CD8 clonotypes in ibrutinib-treated CLL. Study conclusions and caveats: Public clonotypes occurred uncommonly; on treatment, they contracted or remained stable.

Sequencing used immunoSEQ multiplex PCR; TCRdb keeps in-frame clones, though not all of them. The sample has 330,000 or so clones, 60% to 80% seen once. The V and J genes are TRBV7-2 and TRBJ2-5, with 9 nucleotides matching TRBD2. The clonotype originates from a human donor with chronic lymphocytic leukemia. Sequenced material: PBMCs, taken after 36 months of ibrutinib treatment. CDR3 sequence: CASSLGRRKAGGQETQYF. The CDR3 DNA reads TGTGCCAGCAGCTTAGGGAGGAGAAAGGCGGGGGGGCAAGAGACCCAGTACTTC.